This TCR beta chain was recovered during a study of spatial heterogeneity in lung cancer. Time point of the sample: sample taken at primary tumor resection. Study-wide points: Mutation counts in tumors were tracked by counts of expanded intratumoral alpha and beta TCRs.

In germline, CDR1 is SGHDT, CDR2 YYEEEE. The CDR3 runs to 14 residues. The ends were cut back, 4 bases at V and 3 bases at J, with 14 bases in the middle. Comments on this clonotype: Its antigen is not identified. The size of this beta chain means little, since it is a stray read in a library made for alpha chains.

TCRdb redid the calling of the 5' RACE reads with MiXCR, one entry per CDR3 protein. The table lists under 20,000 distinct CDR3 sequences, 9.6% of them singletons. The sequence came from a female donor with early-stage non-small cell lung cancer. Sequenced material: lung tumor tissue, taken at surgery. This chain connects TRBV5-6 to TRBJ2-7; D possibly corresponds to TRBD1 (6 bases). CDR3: CASSQQGHLYEQYF. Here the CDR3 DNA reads TGTGCCAGCAGCCAACAGGGACATCTCTACGAGCAGTACTTC.